This is a list of T cell receptor beta chains from one sample in a study of Ad26.COV2.S vaccination and SARS-CoV-2 variants. Assay used: immunoSEQ multiplex PCR; TCRdb lists only in-frame clones, some missing. The table records 300,000 to 500,000 clones, approximately 91% of them present only once. The starting material was peripheral blood, obtained in a trial of Ad26.COV2.S vaccine versus placebo. The origin of the receptors is a person aged 18-65 years who received the Ad26.COV2.S COVID-19 vaccine or a placebo. Each CDR3 is given with its conserved first and last residue. A D gene is named only where the DNA matches it firmly. Clone size is given for some rows only: seen once, a few or many times, or a class if the clone is expanded.

TGTGCCAGCAGCCGCCGGGACACCCGGCATGGCTACACCTTC | CASSRRDTRHGYTF | TRBJ1-2 | - | - | TRBV3-1/TRBV3-2
TGCGCCAGCAGCCCCGGACAGGTACTATATGGCTACACCTTC | CASSPGQVLYGYTF | TRBJ1-2 | TRBD1 | - | TRBV5-1
TGTGCCAGCAGCGCCCGGGACAACCCCTACGAGCAGTACTTC | CASSARDNPYEQYF | TRBJ2-7 | - | - | TRBV9
TGTGCCAGCAGCTTAGGAACTGGGGCCAACGTCCTGACTTTC | CASSLGTGANVLTF | TRBJ2-6 | - | - | TRBV11-3
TGCAGTGCTAGTGGGCCAGGGAGGGACACTGAAGCTTTCTTT | CSASGPGRDTEAFF | TRBJ1-1 | - | - | TRBV20-1
TGTGCCAGCTCACCTTCCGGGACCTCCGGTGTCGAGCAGTACTTC | CASSPSGTSGVEQYF | TRBJ2-7 | - | - | TRBV18
TGTGCCAGTAGTATAGAAGTTACATACGAGGGCACCGGGGAGCTGTTTTTT | CASSIEVTYEGTGELFF | TRBJ2-2 | - | - | TRBV19
TGTGCCAGCACCAATCCGGACAGCTATGGCTACACCTTC | CASTNPDSYGYTF | TRBJ1-2 | - | - | TRBV28
TGCGCCAGCAAAGGGACAGGGCTTCTTCATGAGCAGTTCTTC | CASKGTGLLHEQFF | TRBJ2-1 | TRBD1 | - | TRBV10-2
TGTGCCAGCGCCCAACCCGGGACTAGCTACAATGAGCAGTTCTTC | CASAQPGTSYNEQFF | TRBJ2-1 | TRBD2 | - | TRBV27
TGTGCCAGCAGCCAAGGGGACCAAAGACAGGGCAGAAACACCATATATTTT | CASSQGDQRQGRNTIYF | TRBJ1-3 | TRBD1 | - | TRBV3-1/TRBV3-2
TGTGCCAGCTCACCTTCCCCGGACAGGGATCAGCCCCAGCATTTT | CASSPSPDRDQPQHF | TRBJ1-5 | TRBD1 | - | TRBV18
TGTGCCAGCTCACCAGTTTTGGGACAGGTCGGCACTGAAGCTTTCTTT | CASSPVLGQVGTEAFF | TRBJ1-1 | TRBD1 | - | TRBV18
TGCGCCAGCAGCCACTCCCTCAGGGGACTAGCGAGCCACGAGCAGTACTTC | CASSHSLRGLASHEQYF | TRBJ2-7 | TRBD2 | - | TRBV4-1
TGTGCCAGTAGGCGGTTGGGGTCGGTAGCCAAAAACATTCAGTACTTC | CASRRLGSVAKNIQYF | TRBJ2-4 | - | once | TRBV19
TGCGCCAGCAGCCCAACAGTGGACTATGGCTACACCTTC | CASSPTVDYGYTF | TRBJ1-2 | - | - | TRBV5-1
TGCGCCAGCAGCTTCCTGAACGGGGAGCTGTTTTTT | CASSFLNGELFF | TRBJ2-2 | - | few | TRBV5-1
TGTGCCAGCAGTTGGCCTAGACAGCGGGTGAACACTGAAGCTTTCTTT | CASSWPRQRVNTEAFF | TRBJ1-1 | - | - | TRBV6-2/TRBV6-3
TGTGCCAGCAGCCCCGGGACAGGGTTCGTCACCTACAATGAGCAGTTCTTC | CASSPGTGFVTYNEQFF | TRBJ2-1 | TRBD1 | - | TRBV7-2
TGTGCCAGCAGCTTACAGGGTTGGTACAATGAGCAGTTCTTC | CASSLQGWYNEQFF | TRBJ2-1 | - | - | TRBV5-6
TGTGCCAGTCGTGGGCCTAACAATGAGCAGTTCTTC | CASRGPNNEQFF | TRBJ2-1 | - | - | TRBV12-3/TRBV12-4
TGCGCCAGCAGCCAAGAGGCAAGGGCCTCCTACGAGCAGTACTTC | CASSQEARASYEQYF | TRBJ2-7 | - | - | TRBV4-1
TGTGCCAGCAGCCGTACAGGGTCTGGAAACACCATATATTTT | CASSRTGSGNTIYF | TRBJ1-3 | - | - | TRBV13
TGTGCCAGCAGCTCAAACCCCGGGACAGGGTGGCCCGGGGAGCTGTTTTTT | CASSSNPGTGWPGELFF | TRBJ2-2 | TRBD1 | - | TRBV5-5
TGTGCCAGCAGCTTAGACCCAGATACGCAGTATTTT | CASSLDPDTQYF | TRBJ2-3 | - | - | TRBV7-2
TGTGCCAGCAGTGACTTCGCAGAACGGAGGCCCCTTAACTATGGCTACACCTTC | CASSDFAERRPLNYGYTF | TRBJ1-2 | - | - | TRBV6-1
TGCGCCAGCAGTGGGGGGGATTTAGGGGCTGAAGCTTTCTTT | CASSGGDLGAEAFF | TRBJ1-1 | - | - | TRBV10-2
TGTGCCAGCAGTTCCCCGGGCGGGGAAGGTAACTATGGCTACACCTTC | CASSSPGGEGNYGYTF | TRBJ1-2 | - | - | TRBV28
TGTGCCAGCGGGCTCGCTAAGAACCAAGAGACCCAGTACTTC | CASGLAKNQETQYF | TRBJ2-5 | - | - | TRBV2
TGCAGCGTCGCAAACAGGGGTACGAGAGACACCATATATTTT | CSVANRGTRDTIYF | TRBJ1-3 | TRBD1 | - | TRBV29-1
TGTGCCACCGCGGGACAGGGGGCTTCAGATACGCAGTATTTT | CATAGQGASDTQYF | TRBJ2-3 | TRBD1 | - | TRBV18
TGTGCCAGCAGCTTAGACAGGGGCCGCAATCAGCCCCAGCATTTT | CASSLDRGRNQPQHF | TRBJ1-5 | TRBD1 | - | TRBV7-9
TGTGCCAGCTCACCAGACAGCGGAGGAGGAAACACCATATATTTT | CASSPDSGGGNTIYF | TRBJ1-3 | - | - | TRBV18
TGTGCCAGTAGTATCCGGGGAGTAGGCGGCAATGAGCAGTTCTTC | CASSIRGVGGNEQFF | TRBJ2-1 | - | once | TRBV19